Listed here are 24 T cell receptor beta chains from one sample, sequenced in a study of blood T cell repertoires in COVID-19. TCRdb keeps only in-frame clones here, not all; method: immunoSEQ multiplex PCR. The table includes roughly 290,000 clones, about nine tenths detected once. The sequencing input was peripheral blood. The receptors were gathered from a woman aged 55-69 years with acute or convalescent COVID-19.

The CDR3 region has the DNA TGTGCCAGCAGTTTCGGCAGACAGAACAATCAGCCCCAGCATTTT. Protein sequence: CASSFGRQNNQPQHF. The chain joins TRBV28 to TRBJ1-5, with TRBD1 as a possible D gene (5 bases). Germline V CDR1 and CDR2: MDHEN, SYDVKM. V lost 3 bases to trimming and J lost 3 bases, with 12 bases between them. The CDR3 spans 15 residues.

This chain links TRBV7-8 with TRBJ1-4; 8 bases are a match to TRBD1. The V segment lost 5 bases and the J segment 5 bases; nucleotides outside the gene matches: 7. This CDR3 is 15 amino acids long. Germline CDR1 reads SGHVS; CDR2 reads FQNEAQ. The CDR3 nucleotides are TGTGCCAGCAGCCCGAGACAGGGGATAAATGAAAAACTGTTTTTT. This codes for CASSPRQGINEKLFF.

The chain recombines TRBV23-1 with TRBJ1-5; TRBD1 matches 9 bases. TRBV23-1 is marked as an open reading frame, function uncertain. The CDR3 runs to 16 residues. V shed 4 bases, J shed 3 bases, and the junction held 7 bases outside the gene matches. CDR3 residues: CASSPTQGADNQPQHF. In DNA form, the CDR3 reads TGCGCCAGCAGTCCTACACAGGGGGCGGACAATCAGCCCCAGCATTTT.

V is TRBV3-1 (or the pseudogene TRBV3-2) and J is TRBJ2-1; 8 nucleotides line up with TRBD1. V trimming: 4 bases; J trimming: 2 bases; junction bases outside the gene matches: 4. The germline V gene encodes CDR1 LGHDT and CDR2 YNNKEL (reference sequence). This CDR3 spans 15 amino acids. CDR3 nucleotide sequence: TGTGCCAGCAGCCCCACAGGGGGGACCTACAATGAGCAGTTCTTC. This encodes CASSPTGGTYNEQFF.

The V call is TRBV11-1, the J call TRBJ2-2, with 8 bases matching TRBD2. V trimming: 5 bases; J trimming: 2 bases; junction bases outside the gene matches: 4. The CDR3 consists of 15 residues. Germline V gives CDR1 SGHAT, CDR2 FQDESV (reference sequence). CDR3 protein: CASSPGTRNTGELFF. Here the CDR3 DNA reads TGTGCCAGCAGCCCCGGGACTAGAAACACCGGGGAGCTGTTTTTT.

The CDR3 DNA is TGCGCCAGCAGCCATACTAGCGGGAGCACAGATACGCAGTATTTT. It codes for CASSHTSGSTDTQYF. The chain uses TRBV4-3 and TRBJ2-3, with 9 bases lining up with TRBD2. The ends lost 3 bases at V and 0 bases at J; junction bases unmatched: 1. Per germline, CDR1 LGHNA and CDR2 YSLEER. CDR3 length: 15 residues.

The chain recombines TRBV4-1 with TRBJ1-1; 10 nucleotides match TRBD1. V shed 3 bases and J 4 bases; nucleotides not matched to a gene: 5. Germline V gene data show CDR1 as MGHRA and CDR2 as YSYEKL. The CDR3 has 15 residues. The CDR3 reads CASSHRTGGSTEAFF. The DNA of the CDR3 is TGCGCCAGCAGCCATAGGACAGGGGGTAGCACTGAAGCTTTCTTT.

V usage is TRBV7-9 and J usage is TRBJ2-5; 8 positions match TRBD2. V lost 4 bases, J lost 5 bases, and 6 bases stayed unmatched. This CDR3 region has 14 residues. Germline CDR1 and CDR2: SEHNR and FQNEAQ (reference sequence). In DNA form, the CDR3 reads TGTGCCAGCAGCTCCCGGGGGGGCCGGGAGACCCAGTACTTC. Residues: CASSSRGGRETQYF.

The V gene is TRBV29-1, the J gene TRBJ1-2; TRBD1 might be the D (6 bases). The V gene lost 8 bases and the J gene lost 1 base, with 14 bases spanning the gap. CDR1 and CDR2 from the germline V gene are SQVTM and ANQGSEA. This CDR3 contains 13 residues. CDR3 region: CSTRQEINYGYTF. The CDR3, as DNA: TGCAGCACCCGACAGGAGATTAACTATGGCTACACCTTC.

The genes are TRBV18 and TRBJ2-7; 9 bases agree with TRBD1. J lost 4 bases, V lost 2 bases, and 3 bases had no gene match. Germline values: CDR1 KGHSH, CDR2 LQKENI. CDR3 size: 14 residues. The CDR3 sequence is CASSPDRGLYEQYF. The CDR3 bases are TGTGCCAGCTCACCAGACAGGGGGTTGTACGAGCAGTACTTC. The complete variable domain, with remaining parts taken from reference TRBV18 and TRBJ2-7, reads NAGVMQNPRHLVRRRGQEARLRCSPMKGHSHVYWYRQLPEEGLKFMVYLQKENIIDESGMPKERFSAEFPKEGPSILRIQQVVRGDSAAYFCASSPDRGLYEQYFGPGTRLTVT.

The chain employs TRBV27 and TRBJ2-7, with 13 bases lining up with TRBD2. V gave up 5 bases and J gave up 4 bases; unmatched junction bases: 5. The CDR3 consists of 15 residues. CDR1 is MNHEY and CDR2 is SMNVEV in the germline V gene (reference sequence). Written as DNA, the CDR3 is TGTGCCAGCAGTCCGGGACTAGCGGGGCTATACGAGCAGTACTTC. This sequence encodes CASSPGLAGLYEQYF.

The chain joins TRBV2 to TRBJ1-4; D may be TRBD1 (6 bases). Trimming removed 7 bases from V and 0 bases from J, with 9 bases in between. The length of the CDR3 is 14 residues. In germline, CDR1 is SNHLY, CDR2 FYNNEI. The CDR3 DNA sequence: TGTGCCAGCACCAACAGGGCAACTAATGAAAAACTGTTTTTT. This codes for CASTNRATNEKLFF.

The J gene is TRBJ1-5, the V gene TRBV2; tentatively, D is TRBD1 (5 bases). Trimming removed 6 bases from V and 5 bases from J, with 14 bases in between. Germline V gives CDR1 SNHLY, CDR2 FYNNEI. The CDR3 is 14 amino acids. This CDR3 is CASSPLGGHQPQHF. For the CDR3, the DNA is TGTGCCAGCAGCCCCCTCGGGGGTCATCAGCCCCAGCATTTT.

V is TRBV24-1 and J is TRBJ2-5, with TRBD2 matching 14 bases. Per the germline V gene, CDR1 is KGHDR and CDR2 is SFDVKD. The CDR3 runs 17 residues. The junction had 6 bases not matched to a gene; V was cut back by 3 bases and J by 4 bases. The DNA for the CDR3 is TGTGCCACCAGTGATCTAGGGGGACTAGCGGGAGCAGAGACCCAGTACTTC. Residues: CATSDLGGLAGAETQYF.

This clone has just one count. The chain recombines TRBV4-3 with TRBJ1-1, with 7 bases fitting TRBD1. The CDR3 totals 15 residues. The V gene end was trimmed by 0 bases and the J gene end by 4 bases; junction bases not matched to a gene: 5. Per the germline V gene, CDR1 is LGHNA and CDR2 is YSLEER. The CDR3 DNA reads TGCGCCAGCAGCCAAGATCGACAGGGAGGCACTGAAGCTTTCTTT. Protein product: CASSQDRQGGTEAFF.

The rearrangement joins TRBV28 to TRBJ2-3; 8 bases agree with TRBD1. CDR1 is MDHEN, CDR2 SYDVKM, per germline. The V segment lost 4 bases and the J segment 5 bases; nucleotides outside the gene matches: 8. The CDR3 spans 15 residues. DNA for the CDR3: TGTGCCAGCAGTTCAACAGGGGGTAGTAAAGATACGCAGTATTTT. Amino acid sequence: CASSSTGGSKDTQYF. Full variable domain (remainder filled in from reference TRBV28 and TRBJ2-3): DVKVTQSSRYLVKRTGEKVFLECVQDMDHENMFWYRQDPGLGLRLIYFSYDVKMKEKGDIPEGYSVSREKKERFSLILESASTNQTSMYLCASSSTGGSKDTQYFGPGTRLTVL.

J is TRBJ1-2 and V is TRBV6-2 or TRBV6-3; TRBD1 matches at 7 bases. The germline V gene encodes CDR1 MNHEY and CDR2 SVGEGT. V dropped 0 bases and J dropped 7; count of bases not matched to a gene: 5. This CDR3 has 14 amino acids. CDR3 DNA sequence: TGTGCCAGCAGTTACTCGGCAGGGGGAAGTGGCTACACCTTC. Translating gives CASSYSAGGSGYTF.

In nucleotides, the CDR3 is TGTGCCAGCAGCTCCTTCGGACAGGGGGCTTTGTACGAGCAGTACTTC. As protein: CASSSFGQGALYEQYF. This chain uses TRBV13 with TRBJ2-7; 11 nucleotides line up with TRBD1. Trimming removed 4 bases from V and 4 bases from J; junction bases left unmatched: 9. CDR1 is PRHDT and CDR2 is FYEKMQ in the germline V gene (reference sequence). The CDR3 runs 16 residues. Full variable domain (outside the CDR3, taken from reference TRBV13 and TRBJ2-7): AAGVIQSPRHLIKEKRETATLKCYPIPRHDTVYWYQQGPGQDPQFLISFYEKMQSDKGSIPDRFSAQQFSDYHSELNMSSLELGDSALYFCASSSFGQGALYEQYFGPGTRLTVT.

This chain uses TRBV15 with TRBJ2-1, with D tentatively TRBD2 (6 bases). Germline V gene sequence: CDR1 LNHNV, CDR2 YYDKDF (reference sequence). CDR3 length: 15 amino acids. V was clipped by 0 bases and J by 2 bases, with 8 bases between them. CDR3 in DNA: TGTGCCACCAGCAGAGATGGCGGGGCCTACAATGAGCAGTTCTTC. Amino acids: CATSRDGGAYNEQFF.

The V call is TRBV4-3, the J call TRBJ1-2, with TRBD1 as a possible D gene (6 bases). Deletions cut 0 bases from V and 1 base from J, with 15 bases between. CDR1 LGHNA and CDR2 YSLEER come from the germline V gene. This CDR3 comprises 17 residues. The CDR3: CASSQDWGGQFNYGYTF. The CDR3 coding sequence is TGCGCCAGCAGCCAAGATTGGGGCGGACAGTTTAACTATGGCTACACCTTC.

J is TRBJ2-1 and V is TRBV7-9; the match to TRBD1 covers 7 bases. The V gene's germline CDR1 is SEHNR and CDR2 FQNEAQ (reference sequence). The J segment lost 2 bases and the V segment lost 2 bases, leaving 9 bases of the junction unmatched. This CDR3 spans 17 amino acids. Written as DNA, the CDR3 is TGTGCCAGCAGCTTACCCTACAGGGGAAATGCCTACAATGAGCAGTTCTTC. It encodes CASSLPYRGNAYNEQFF.

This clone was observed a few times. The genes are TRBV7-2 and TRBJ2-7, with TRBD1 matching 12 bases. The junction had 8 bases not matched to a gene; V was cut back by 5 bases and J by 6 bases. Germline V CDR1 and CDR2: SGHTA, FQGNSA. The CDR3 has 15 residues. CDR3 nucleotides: TGTGCCAGCAGCCCCTCCGGGACAGGGGGCATCGAGCAGTACTTC. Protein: CASSPSGTGGIEQYF.

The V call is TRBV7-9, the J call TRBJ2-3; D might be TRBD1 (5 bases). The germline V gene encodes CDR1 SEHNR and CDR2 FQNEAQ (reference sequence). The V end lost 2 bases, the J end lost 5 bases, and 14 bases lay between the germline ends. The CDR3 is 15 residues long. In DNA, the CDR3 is TGTGCCAGCAGCTTATCCCAAGGGGCCGGAGATACGCAGTATTTT. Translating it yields CASSLSQGAGDTQYF.

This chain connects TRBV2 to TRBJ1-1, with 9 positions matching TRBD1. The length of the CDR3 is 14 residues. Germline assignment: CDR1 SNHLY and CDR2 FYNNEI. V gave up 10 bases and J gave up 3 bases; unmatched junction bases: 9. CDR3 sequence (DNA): TGTGCCACCGGGTCCAGGACAGGGGACACTGAAGCTTTCTTT. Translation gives CATGSRTGDTEAFF.